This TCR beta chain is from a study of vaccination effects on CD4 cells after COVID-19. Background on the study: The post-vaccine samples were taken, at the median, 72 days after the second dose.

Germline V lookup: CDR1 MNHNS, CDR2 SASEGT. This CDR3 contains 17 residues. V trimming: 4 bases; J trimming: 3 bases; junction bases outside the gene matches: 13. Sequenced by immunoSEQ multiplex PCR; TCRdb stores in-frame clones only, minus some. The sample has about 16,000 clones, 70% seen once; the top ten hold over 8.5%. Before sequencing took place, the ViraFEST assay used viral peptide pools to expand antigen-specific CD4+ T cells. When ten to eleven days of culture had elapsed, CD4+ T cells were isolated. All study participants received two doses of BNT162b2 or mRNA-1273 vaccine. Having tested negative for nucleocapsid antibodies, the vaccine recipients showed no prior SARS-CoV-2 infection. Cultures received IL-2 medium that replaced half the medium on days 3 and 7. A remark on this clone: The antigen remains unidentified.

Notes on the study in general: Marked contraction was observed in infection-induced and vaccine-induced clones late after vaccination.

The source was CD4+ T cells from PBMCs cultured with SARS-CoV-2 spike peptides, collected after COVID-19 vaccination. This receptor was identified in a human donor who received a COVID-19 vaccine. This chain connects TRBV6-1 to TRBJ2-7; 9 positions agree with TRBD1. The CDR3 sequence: CASSGGAGTGNGYEQYF. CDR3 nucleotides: TGTGCCAGCAGTGGGGGGGCCGGGACAGGGAATGGCTACGAGCAGTACTTC.